This T cell receptor beta chain was captured in a study of blood T cell repertoires in COVID-19. TCRdb's table, derived via immunoSEQ multiplex PCR, lists solely in-frame clones and lacks some. The sample lists around 70,000 clones; 60% to 85% were seen once. Looked up from germline, CDR1 is MNHEY and CDR2 is SMNVEV (reference sequence). V lost 6 bases to trimming and J lost 2 bases; unmatched junction nucleotides: 7. The length of the CDR3 is 15 residues. The chain uses TRBV27 and TRBJ2-3, with 8 bases aligning to TRBD2. Input material: peripheral blood. This TCR came from a man between 65 and 85 years old with acute or convalescent COVID-19. CDR3 protein: CASSSSGWPTDTQYF. For the CDR3, the DNA is TGTGCCAGCAGCTCTAGCGGGTGGCCCACAGATACGCAGTATTTT.